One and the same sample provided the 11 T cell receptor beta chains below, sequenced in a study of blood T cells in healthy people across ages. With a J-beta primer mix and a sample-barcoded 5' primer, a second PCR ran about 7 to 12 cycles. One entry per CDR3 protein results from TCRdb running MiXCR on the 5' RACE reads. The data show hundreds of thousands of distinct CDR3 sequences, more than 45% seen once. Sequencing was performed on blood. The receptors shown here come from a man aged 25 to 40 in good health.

CDR3 region: CASSLSGASSSGANVLTF. DNA of the CDR3: TGTGCCAGCAGTTTATCTGGTGCTAGCTCCTCCGGGGCCAACGTCCTGACTTTC. The chain employs TRBV27 and TRBJ2-6; tentative D call: TRBD2 (5 bases). CDR1 is MNHEY, CDR2 SMNVEV, per germline (reference sequence). Trimming took off 0 bases at V and 4 bases at J, with 16 bases between the two ends. The CDR3 runs to 18 residues.

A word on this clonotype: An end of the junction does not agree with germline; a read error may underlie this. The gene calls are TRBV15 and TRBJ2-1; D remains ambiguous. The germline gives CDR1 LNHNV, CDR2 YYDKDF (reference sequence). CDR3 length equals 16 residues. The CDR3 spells CAASETDLSSYNEQFF. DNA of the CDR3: TGTGCCGCCAGCGAGACCGACTTAAGCTCCTACAATGAGCAGTTCTTC.

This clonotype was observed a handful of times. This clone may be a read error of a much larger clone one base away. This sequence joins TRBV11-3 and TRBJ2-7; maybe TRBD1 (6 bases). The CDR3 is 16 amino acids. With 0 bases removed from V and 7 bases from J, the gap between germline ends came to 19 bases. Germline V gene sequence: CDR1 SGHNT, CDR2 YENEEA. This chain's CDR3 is CASSLDLGADRNEQYF. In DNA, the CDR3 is TGTGCCAGCAGCTTAGATCTGGGGGCCGATCGGAATGAGCAGTACTTC.

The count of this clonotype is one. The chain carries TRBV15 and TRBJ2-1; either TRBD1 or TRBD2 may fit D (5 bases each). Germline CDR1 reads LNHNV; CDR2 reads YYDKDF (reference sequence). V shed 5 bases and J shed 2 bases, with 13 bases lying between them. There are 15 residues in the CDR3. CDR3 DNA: TGTGCCACCAGCTTAGCCACGGGACCCTACAATGAGCAGTTCTTC. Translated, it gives CATSLATGPYNEQFF.

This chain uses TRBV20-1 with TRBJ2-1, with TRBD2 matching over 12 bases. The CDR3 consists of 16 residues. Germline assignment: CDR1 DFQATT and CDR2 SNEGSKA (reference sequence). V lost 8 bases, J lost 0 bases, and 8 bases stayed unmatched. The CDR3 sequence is CSTGLAGLSSYNEQFF. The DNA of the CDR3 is TGCAGTACCGGACTAGCGGGGTTGAGCTCCTACAATGAGCAGTTCTTC.

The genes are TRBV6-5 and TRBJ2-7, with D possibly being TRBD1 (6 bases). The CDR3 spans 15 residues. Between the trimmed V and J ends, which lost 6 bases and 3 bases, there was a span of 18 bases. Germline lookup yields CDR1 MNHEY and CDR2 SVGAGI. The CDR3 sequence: CASSAKGKGDYEQYF. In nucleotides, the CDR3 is TGTGCCAGCAGCGCCAAGGGGAAGGGGGACTACGAGCAGTACTTC.

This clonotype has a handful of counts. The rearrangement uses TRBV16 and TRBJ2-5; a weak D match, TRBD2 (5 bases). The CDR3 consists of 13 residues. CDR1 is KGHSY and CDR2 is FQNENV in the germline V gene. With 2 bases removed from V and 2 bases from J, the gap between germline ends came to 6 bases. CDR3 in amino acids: CASSQQRQETQYF. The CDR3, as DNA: TGTGCCAGCAGCCAACAGCGGCAAGAGACCCAGTACTTC. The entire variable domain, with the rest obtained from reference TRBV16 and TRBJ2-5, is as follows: GEEVAQTPKHLVRGEGQKAKLYCAPIKGHSYVFWYQQVLKNEFKFLISFQNENVFDETGMPKERFSAKCLPNSPCSLEIQATKLEDSAVYFCASSQQRQETQYFGPGTRLLVL.

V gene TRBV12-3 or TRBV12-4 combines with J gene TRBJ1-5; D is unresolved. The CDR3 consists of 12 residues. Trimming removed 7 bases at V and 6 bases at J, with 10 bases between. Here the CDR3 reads CASNLPAQPQHF. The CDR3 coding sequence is TGTGCCAGCAATCTACCGGCTCAGCCCCAGCATTTT.

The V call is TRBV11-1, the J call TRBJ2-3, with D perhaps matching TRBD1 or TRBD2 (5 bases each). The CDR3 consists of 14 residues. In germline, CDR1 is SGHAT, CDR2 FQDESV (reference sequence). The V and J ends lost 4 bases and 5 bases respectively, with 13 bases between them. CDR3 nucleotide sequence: TGTGCCAGCAGCTCTCGGGACGAGGGAGATACGCAGTATTTT. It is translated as CASSSRDEGDTQYF.

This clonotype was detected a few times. The CDR3 sequence is CASSRESNQPQHF. The DNA for the CDR3 is TGTGCCAGCAGTAGAGAGAGCAATCAGCCCCAGCATTTT. The chain uses TRBV28 and TRBJ1-5; D gene uncertain. The CDR3 has 13 amino acids. V was pared by 5 bases and J by 1 base, with 6 bases between. From germline, CDR1 is MDHEN and CDR2 SYDVKM.

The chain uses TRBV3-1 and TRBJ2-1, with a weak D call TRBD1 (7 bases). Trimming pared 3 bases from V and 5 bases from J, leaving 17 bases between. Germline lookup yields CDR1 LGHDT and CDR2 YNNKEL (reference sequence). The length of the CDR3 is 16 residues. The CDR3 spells CASSQGGGQVHNEQFF. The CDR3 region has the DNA TGTGCCAGCAGCCAGGGAGGCGGACAGGTCCACAATGAGCAGTTCTTC.